The clone carrying this T cell receptor beta chain occurred many times. Its antigen is as yet unknown. This sample was included in a study of T cells in Graves' hyperthyroidism and ophthalmopathy. Study-level information: Blood from the periphery was taken at initial diagnosis, before any treatment. General study findings and limits: Ophthalmopathy was identified by the model a median about 6 months ahead of onset. Most expanded thyroid clonotypes above 0.001 recurred in blood.

Researchers amplified the TCR beta CDR3 regions from RNA transcripts. The HTBI primer set served for first-round RT-PCR of the TCR CDR3. TCRdb recomputed calls from the multiplex PCR reads with MiXCR, one row per CDR3 protein. The sample contains about 640,000 distinct CDR3 sequences, about 20% of which appear only once. Germline V gene data show CDR1 as MNHNS and CDR2 as SASEGT. Trimming took 5 bases from V and 4 from J, leaving 17 bases between them. CDR3 length: 15 amino acids. Sequencing was done on a sample of blood. The chain uses TRBV6-1 and TRBJ1-1, with D possibly being TRBD1 (6 bases). The sequence came from a man aged 30-40 years with Graves' ophthalmopathy. The CDR3 DNA reads TGTGCCAGCAGTCGGACCACAGGGAGAACCACTGAAGCTTTCTTT. Translated: CASSRTTGRTTEAFF.